This T cell receptor beta chain was observed in a study of cytomegalovirus exposure and HLA in healthy donors. This clone was recorded a few times. Its target is unknown. Study-wide results and caveats: Presence/absence analyses treated sequencing depth as roughly uniform across donors. Some highly shared sequence variants likely arose as a pipeline artifact.

The PCR ran on 60 Vbeta and 13 Jbeta primers. Only in-frame clones appear in the TCRdb table, and some are missing; sequencing was by immunoSEQ multiplex PCR. This sample carries about 130,000 clones, around three quarters of them seen once, and the ten largest clones take approximately 3.4%. CDR3 length: 18 residues. Germline lookup yields CDR1 LGHNA and CDR2 YSLEER. Between the trimmed V and J ends, which lost 2 bases and 5 bases, there was a span of 19 bases. V and J are TRBV4-3 and TRBJ1-6, with D possibly being TRBD1 (6 bases). Sequencing used PBMCs. The receptor comes from a man aged 35 to 55 in good health and CMV-seronegative. CDR3 coding DNA: TGCGCCAGCAGCCAATCTCTAGGGGGAATCGGGAATAATTCACCCCTCCACTTT. It codes for CASSQSLGGIGNNSPLHF.